The 25 T cell receptor beta chains below all came from one sample that was sequenced in a study of a mutant IDH1 vaccine in newly diagnosed glioma. These receptors have no known antigen. Time point of the sample: week 47, end of study. Vaccine doses each comprised 300 ug of mutant IDH1 20-mer peptide, with topical imiquimod. Profiling relied on immunoSEQ multiplex PCR, and the TCRdb table lists in-frame clones only, not all of them. Of around 30,000 clones in the sample, more than 65% were seen once. The sample in question was PBMCs, obtained from a glioma patient whose treatment included an IDH1 peptide vaccine. All receptors derive from a man younger than 40 with glioma.

This clone was seen only once. The rearrangement uses TRBV10-2 and TRBJ2-3; possibly TRBD1 or TRBD2 for D (5 bases each). The CDR3 has 17 amino acids. Germline values: CDR1 WSHSY, CDR2 SAAADI. V gave up 2 bases and J gave up 4 bases, with 19 bases separating them. The CDR3 DNA reads as TGCGCCAGCAGTGAGCCGGGGCCTACCTCGAGTGCAGATACGCAGTATTTT. Protein product: CASSEPGPTSSADTQYF.

The chain combines TRBV9 with TRBJ1-1; D might be TRBD1 (6 bases). This CDR3 has 15 amino acids. Germline V gene sequence: CDR1 SGDLS, CDR2 YYNGEE. V dropped 0 bases and J dropped 5 bases, with 14 bases sitting between them. The CDR3 DNA follows: TGTGCCAGCAGCGTAGGTGTAGGGGGAGGAACTGAAGCTTTCTTT. This encodes CASSVGVGGGTEAFF.

V is TRBV2 and J is TRBJ1-1; unclear D gene. Looked up from germline, CDR1 is SNHLY and CDR2 is FYNNEI. The CDR3 extends over 13 amino acids. Trimming cost V 6 bases and J 3 bases, with 11 bases left between them. CDR3 protein: CASRQIPDTEAFF. CDR3 DNA sequence: TGTGCCAGCAGGCAGATTCCTGACACTGAAGCTTTCTTT. The full variable domain, in which reference TRBV2 and TRBJ1-1 provide the parts outside the CDR3, is EPEVTQTPSHQVTQMGQEVILRCVPISNHLYFYWYRQILGQKVEFLVSFYNNEISEKSEIFDDQFSVERPDGSNFTLKIRSTKLEDSAMYFCASRQIPDTEAFFGQGTRLTVV.

This clone was found once. The genes are TRBV7-8 and TRBJ1-2; D may be TRBD1 (5 bases). This CDR3 comprises 13 residues. Deletions cut 1 base from V and 6 bases from J, with 9 bases between. From germline, CDR1 is SGHVS and CDR2 FQNEAQ. CDR3 loop: CASSLVSGDGYTF. CDR3 DNA sequence: TGTGCCAGCAGCTTAGTGTCGGGGGATGGCTACACCTTC.

The chain employs TRBV6-6 and TRBJ1-3; weak D call: TRBD1 (6 bases). The CDR3 has 15 amino acids. V was cut by 6 bases and J by 2 bases, with 14 bases left in between. Germline assignment: CDR1 MNHNY and CDR2 SVGAGI (reference sequence). CDR3 nucleotides: TGTGCCAGCAGCCCTACAGGGCTGGCTGGAAACACCATATATTTT. It yields the protein CASSPTGLAGNTIYF.

The genes are TRBV7-2 and TRBJ1-2; TRBD1 is a possible D gene (6 bases). The CDR3 consists of 13 residues. Germline CDR1 SGHTA, CDR2 FQGNSA. The V gene lost 1 base and the J gene lost 6 bases, with 9 bases spanning the gap. CDR3 in DNA: TGTGCCAGCAGCTTAGGGACAGTTAATGGCTACACCTTC. Encoded protein: CASSLGTVNGYTF.

This clone turned up a few times. The rearrangement links TRBV4-1 to TRBJ1-1, with TRBD1 as a possible D gene (5 bases). The CDR3 is 15 amino acids. In germline, CDR1 is MGHRA, CDR2 YSYEKL. The V end lost 0 bases, the J end lost 1 base, and 9 bases lay between the germline ends. This CDR3 is CASSQDGQGNTEAFF. CDR3 DNA sequence: TGCGCCAGCAGCCAAGATGGTCAGGGGAACACTGAAGCTTTCTTT.

V gene TRBV27 combines with J gene TRBJ1-2; D gene ambiguous. Germline CDR1 is MNHEY and CDR2 is SMNVEV (reference sequence). Trimming took 0 bases from V and 2 from J, leaving 13 bases between them. The CDR3 loop spans 16 amino acids. CDR3 sequence reads: CASSLSGARVNYGYTF. CDR3 nucleotides: TGTGCCAGCAGTTTATCGGGAGCTCGAGTAAACTATGGCTACACCTTC.

The chain couples TRBV4-3 to TRBJ2-7, with no clear D. Trimming stripped 0 bases from V and 4 bases from J, with 7 bases between. Germline CDR1 is LGHNA and CDR2 is YSLEER. The CDR3 covers 13 residues. CDR3 sequence reads: CASSQDQKYEQYF. CDR3 nucleotide sequence: TGCGCCAGCAGCCAAGATCAAAAATACGAGCAGTACTTC.

This clone has more than one count but fewer than ten. The chain carries TRBV25-1 and TRBJ1-2; possibly TRBD1 for D (5 bases). The V end lost 6 bases, the J end lost 4 bases, and 15 bases lay between the germline ends. CDR3 size: 14 residues. Germline V gives CDR1 MGHDK, CDR2 SYGVNS. The CDR3 DNA reads as TGTGCCAGCAGCCTCGGGGCAGGGATCTATGGCTACACCTTC. Its protein is CASSLGAGIYGYTF.

The CDR3 region has the DNA TGCGCCAGCAGCCCAGCAGGACAGGCGGCACCATCACAGTTGGATGAGCAGTTCTTC. It specifies CASSPAGQAAPSQLDEQFF. The V call is TRBV5-1, the J call TRBJ2-1; TRBD1 matches at 7 bases. The V gene end was trimmed by 4 bases and the J gene end by 8 bases; junction bases not matched to a gene: 24. The CDR3 is made up of 19 amino acids. Germline CDR1 is SGHRS and CDR2 is YFSETQ.

DNA of the CDR3: TGTGCCAGCAGTTACACGGCGTCCGGATCCTACAATGAGCAGTTCTTC. It yields the protein CASSYTASGSYNEQFF. The chain employs TRBV6-5 and TRBJ2-1; D ambiguous. Trimming took off 2 bases at V and 1 base at J, with 12 bases between the two ends. Looked up from germline, CDR1 is MNHEY and CDR2 is SVGAGI. The CDR3 spans 16 residues.

V usage is TRBV9 and J usage is TRBJ2-3; TRBD2 matches 11 bases. The CDR3 totals 16 residues. The ends lost 0 bases at V and 3 bases at J; junction bases unmatched: 3. CDR1 and CDR2 (germline): SGDLS, YYNGEE. CDR3 DNA sequence: TGTGCCAGCAGCGTAGGCGGGACTAGCGGTACAGATACGCAGTATTTT. It specifies CASSVGGTSGTDTQYF.

The V call is TRBV2, the J call TRBJ2-1; 7 bases agree with TRBD1. V dropped 5 bases and J dropped 5; count of bases not matched to a gene: 12. The CDR3 runs to 16 residues. The germline V gene has CDR1 SNHLY and CDR2 FYNNEI. CDR3 DNA: TGTGCCAGCAGTCCCCTCCCGGGACAGAACAACAATGAGCAGTTCTTC. Its translation is CASSPLPGQNNNEQFF.

This clone was detected only a few times. This rearrangement joins TRBV25-1 to TRBJ1-5; a weak D match, TRBD1 (5 bases). V shed 6 bases and J shed 8 bases, with 14 bases lying between them. Germline-derived CDR1 and CDR2 are MGHDK and SYGVNS. CDR3 size: 13 residues. CDR3 coding DNA: TGTGCCAGCAGGCGGGGGAGCTTGGAGCCCCAGCATTTT. Protein sequence: CASRRGSLEPQHF.

The rearrangement links TRBV19 to TRBJ1-1; no clear D gene. CDR3 length: 18 amino acids. The V gene lost 0 bases and the J gene lost 3 bases, with 20 bases spanning the gap. The germline V gene encodes CDR1 LNHDA and CDR2 SQIVND (reference sequence). The CDR3 protein is CASSIDRHTGSIYTEAFF. The CDR3 DNA is TGTGCCAGTAGTATAGATCGTCACACTGGGAGTATATACACTGAAGCTTTCTTT.

The chain recombines TRBV19 with TRBJ1-5; D is unresolved. CDR3 length equals 16 residues. CDR1 is LNHDA and CDR2 is SQIVND in the germline V gene (reference sequence). V gave up 6 bases and J gave up 0 bases, with 15 bases separating them. CDR3 residues: CASSPAGGVSNQPQHF. CDR3 DNA sequence: TGTGCCAGTAGCCCCGCGGGTGGGGTTAGCAATCAGCCCCAGCATTTT.

The V call is TRBV30, the J call TRBJ1-1; D is perhaps TRBD1 (5 bases). Germline CDR1 and CDR2: GTSNPN and SVGIG (reference sequence). The CDR3 has 14 amino acids. V gave up 4 bases and J gave up 2 bases, with 14 bases separating them. Here the CDR3 reads CAWTPGGANTEAFF. The CDR3 coding sequence is TGTGCCTGGACCCCCGGAGGGGCCAACACTGAAGCTTTCTTT.

The V call is TRBV4-1, the J call TRBJ2-1; no definite D call. The CDR3 has 13 amino acids. Trimming left V 0 bases short and J 8 bases short, with 8 bases between. From germline, CDR1 is MGHRA and CDR2 YSYEKL. CDR3 region: CASSQEVWDEQFF. The CDR3 DNA reads TGCGCCAGCAGCCAAGAAGTGTGGGATGAGCAGTTCTTC.

The rearrangement joins TRBV4-1 to TRBJ2-2, with 10 bases matching TRBD2. V trimming: 6 bases; J trimming: 1 base; junction bases outside the gene matches: 5. This CDR3 has 16 amino acids. The germline V gene has CDR1 MGHRA and CDR2 YSYEKL. The CDR3 DNA is TGCGCCAGCAGTCGTGGACTAGCGGAGAACACCGGGGAGCTGTTTTTT. Translation gives CASSRGLAENTGELFF.

The chain is built from TRBV7-9 and TRBJ1-1; possible D gene TRBD1, 6 bases. The ends were cut back, 0 bases at V and 5 bases at J, with 13 bases in the middle. Germline CDR1 SEHNR, CDR2 FQNEAQ (reference sequence). The CDR3 covers 15 residues. DNA of the CDR3: TGTGCCAGCAGCTTAGCGACAGGATGGACTACTGAAGCTTTCTTT. Protein sequence: CASSLATGWTTEAFF.

This clone has a handful of counts. The genes are TRBV5-1 and TRBJ1-1; the match to TRBD1 covers 9 bases. Looked up from germline, CDR1 is SGHRS and CDR2 is YFSETQ. Unmatched junction bases numbered 11, after V lost 7 bases and J lost 4 bases. The CDR3 totals 15 residues. The CDR3 nucleotides are TGCGCCAGCGGCGGTCTGGGACAGGGCCTCACTGAAGCTTTCTTT. It encodes CASGGLGQGLTEAFF.

J is TRBJ2-3 and V is TRBV7-2, with D tentatively TRBD1 (7 bases). This CDR3 spans 18 amino acids. The V gene's germline CDR1 is SGHTA and CDR2 FQGNSA. The V and J ends lost 2 bases and 6 bases respectively, with 24 bases between them. The DNA for the CDR3 is TGTGCCAGCAGCTTAAGGGGGTCAGGCAGGGGGGTTCTCGATACGCAGTATTTT. Amino acids: CASSLRGSGRGVLDTQYF.

There are a few counts of this clone. The chain joins TRBV7-8 to TRBJ1-5; D is unclear. Trimming removed 4 bases at V and 0 bases at J, with 7 bases between. Germline V CDR1 and CDR2: SGHVS, FQNEAQ. The CDR3 runs 14 residues. In nucleotides, the CDR3 is TGTGCCAGCAGCTCCAGATATAGCAATCAGCCCCAGCATTTT. It is translated as CASSSRYSNQPQHF. The full variable domain, with the rest looked up from reference TRBV7-8 and TRBJ1-5, is GAGVSQSPRYKVAKRGQDVALRCDPISGHVSLFWYQQALGQGPEFLTYFQNEAQLDKSGLPSDRFFAERPEGSVSTLKIQRTQQEDSAVYLCASSSRYSNQPQHFGDGTRLSIL.

This clone was detected once. The rearrangement joins TRBV11-2 to TRBJ2-2, with D possibly being TRBD1 (8 bases). This CDR3 comprises 16 residues. Germline CDR1 reads SGHAT; CDR2 reads FQNNGV. The germline V and J ends were trimmed by 5 bases and 7 bases, with 20 bases remaining between them. The CDR3 loop is CASSRWTGREGGELFF. CDR3 DNA sequence: TGTGCCAGCAGCCGATGGACAGGGAGGGAAGGCGGGGAGCTGTTTTTT.